This paragraph covers one TCR beta chain sequence. Its target is not known. Per germline, CDR1 SGHDT and CDR2 YYEEEE. Trimming at V came to 4 bases and at J to 4 bases, leaving 7 bases not matched to a gene. This CDR3 contains 15 residues. Expressed TCRB transcripts were sequenced because the isolated RNA had all been reverse transcribed beforehand. This table comes from immunoSEQ multiplex PCR, and its TCRdb copy is limited to in-frame clones, with some not included. The sample shows about 52,000 clones, under 50% of them seen only once. The sample comes from a study of beta chain features in type 1 diabetes. General study points: Moderate but significant shortening of TCRB CDR3s was recorded in all four CD4+ subsets from Type 1 diabetes patients.

The clonotype originates from a man younger than 40 with type 1 diabetes. The sample was Tregs from blood. The chain is built from TRBV5-6 and TRBJ2-3; 9 bases line up with TRBD2. This CDR3 reads CASSLSGSVSDTQYF. In DNA, the CDR3 is TGTGCCAGCAGCCTTAGCGGGAGTGTCTCAGATACGCAGTATTTT.